The 13 T cell receptor beta chains below were found in one sample sequenced in a study of blood T cell repertoires in COVID-19. Libraries were prepared by immunoSEQ multiplex PCR; TCRdb keeps only in-frame clonotypes and omits some of them. In the table there are about 430,000 clones, roughly 84% of which are singletons. Sequences were obtained from PBMCs or T cells enriched from blood (not recorded which). These receptors originate from a woman in her late teens or twenties who had been exposed to COVID-19.

The V call is TRBV7-9, the J call TRBJ2-6, with 11 bases aligning to TRBD2. V gave up 1 base and J gave up 0 bases; unmatched junction bases: 2. Germline lookup yields CDR1 SEHNR and CDR2 FQNEAQ (reference sequence). The CDR3 runs to 18 residues. CDR3 amino acids: CASSLGLAGSSGANVLTF. CDR3 nucleotides: TGTGCCAGCAGCTTAGGACTAGCGGGATCCTCTGGGGCCAACGTCCTGACTTTC.

V gene TRBV9 combines with J gene TRBJ2-1, with TRBD2 matching over 9 bases. The CDR3 totals 13 residues. Per germline, CDR1 SGDLS and CDR2 YYNGEE. Trimming took 7 bases from V and 6 from J; bases not matched to a gene: 5. The CDR3 loop reads CASGLANFNEQFF. DNA for the CDR3: TGTGCCAGCGGACTAGCGAACTTCAATGAGCAGTTCTTC.

This clone was seen more than once but under ten times. The genes are TRBV15 and TRBJ2-7; 9 nucleotides align to TRBD1. CDR1 is LNHNV, CDR2 YYDKDF, per germline (reference sequence). V lost 3 bases, J lost 2 bases, and 8 bases stayed unmatched. This CDR3 contains 16 residues. As DNA, the CDR3 is TGTGCCACCAGCAGGGTACGGAGGACAGGGGCCTACGAGCAGTACTTC. This translates into CATSRVRRTGAYEQYF.

The rearrangement uses TRBV5-1 and TRBJ1-1, with a weak D call TRBD1 (5 bases). Germline V gene lookup returns CDR1 SGHRS and CDR2 YFSETQ. Deletions cut 4 bases from V and 2 bases from J, with 15 bases between. The CDR3 has 15 residues. The CDR3, as DNA: TGCGCCAGCAGCCAAACCGACAGCAGCAACACTGAAGCTTTCTTT. Translated, it gives CASSQTDSSNTEAFF.

CDR3 bases: TGCGCCAGCAGTGACCGTACGGGACAGGGAGTTTTTTCGAGTCAGCCCCAGCATTTT. Amino acid sequence: CASSDRTGQGVFSSQPQHF. The V gene is TRBV10-2, the J gene TRBJ1-5; 9 positions agree with TRBD1. Germline V lookup: CDR1 WSHSY, CDR2 SAAADI. The CDR3 has 19 amino acids. V was clipped by 3 bases and J by 6 bases; unmatched bases: 18.

V gene TRBV3-1 (or the pseudogene TRBV3-2) combines with J gene TRBJ1-1; 11 nucleotides line up with TRBD1. J lost 0 bases, V lost 4 bases, and 4 bases had no gene match. This CDR3 is 16 amino acids long. Germline-derived CDR1 and CDR2 are LGHDT and YNNKEL (reference sequence). CDR3 residues: CASSRGTGGMNTEAFF. CDR3 DNA: TGTGCCAGCAGCCGCGGGACAGGGGGGATGAACACTGAAGCTTTCTTT.

The chain is built from TRBV20-1 and TRBJ2-5, with D hard to call. V lost 3 bases and J 1 base, leaving 15 bases between the germline ends. CDR1 is DFQATT and CDR2 is SNEGSKA in the germline V gene (reference sequence). The CDR3 length is 15 residues. The CDR3 DNA sequence: TGCAGTGCTAGTCGGGTAGTAGGCGGCCAAGAGACCCAGTACTTC. This sequence encodes CSASRVVGGQETQYF.

This sequence joins TRBV19 and TRBJ2-7; D possibly corresponds to TRBD1 (6 bases). From germline, CDR1 is LNHDA and CDR2 SQIVND (reference sequence). The CDR3 contains 14 residues. The ends were cut back, 4 bases at V and 2 bases at J, with 12 bases in the middle. CDR3 nucleotides: TGTGCCAGTAGTACCGGGACATCCCCCTACGAGCAGTACTTC. It specifies CASSTGTSPYEQYF.

J is TRBJ2-5 and V is TRBV5-1; TRBD2 matches 10 bases. V shed 2 bases and J 2 bases; nucleotides not matched to a gene: 6. The CDR3 totals 16 residues. Per germline, CDR1 SGHRS and CDR2 YFSETQ. The CDR3 loop reads CASSFSRAGGQETQYF. The CDR3, as DNA: TGCGCCAGCAGCTTTAGTAGAGCGGGAGGGCAAGAGACCCAGTACTTC.

This sequence joins TRBV19 and TRBJ1-4, with D possibly TRBD1 on 5 matching bases. The CDR3 length is 16 residues. Germline assignment: CDR1 LNHDA and CDR2 SQIVND (reference sequence). V lost 8 bases and J 0 bases, leaving 16 bases between the germline ends. CDR3 coding DNA: TGTGCCAGTCTGACGACAGCGCATGCAACTAATGAAAAACTGTTTTTT. This translates into CASLTTAHATNEKLFF.

The chain is built from TRBV3-1 (or the pseudogene TRBV3-2) and TRBJ2-7; a possible D gene is TRBD1 (5 bases). Trimming stripped 1 base from V and 5 bases from J, with 12 bases between. The germline V gene encodes CDR1 LGHDT and CDR2 YNNKEL (reference sequence). The CDR3 sequence is 14 residues long. The CDR3 nucleotides are TGTGCCAGCAGCCAAGCCCAGGGCGGTGACGAGCAGTACTTC. It yields the protein CASSQAQGGDEQYF.

The chain combines TRBV4-1 with TRBJ1-1, with D uncertain. Deletions cut 10 bases from V and 3 bases from J, with 15 bases between. The CDR3 covers 13 residues. Germline loops: CDR1 MGHRA, CDR2 YSYEKL. The DNA of the CDR3 is TGCGCCACCAGGAGGTTCTTGGACACTGAAGCTTTCTTT. This codes for CATRRFLDTEAFF.

The V and J genes are TRBV4-2 and TRBJ1-2; 9 nucleotides agree with TRBD1. The CDR3 sequence is 16 residues long. Germline-derived CDR1 and CDR2 are LGHNA and YNFKEQ. The V gene end was trimmed by 4 bases and the J gene end by 8 bases; junction bases not matched to a gene: 14. CDR3 coding DNA: TGTGCCAGCAGCCTCGGGACAGGGTTAATGCTCTCAGGCTACACCTTC. Its protein product is CASSLGTGLMLSGYTF.